This T cell receptor beta chain was recorded in a study of beta chain features in type 1 diabetes. Study overall: Cell yields, age and gender were similar between patients and healthy donors. Broader study findings: Among all four CD4+ subsets, Type 1 diabetes patients had TCRB CDR3s that were moderately but significantly shorter.

Sequenced material consisted of expressed TCRB transcripts (all of the isolated RNA was reverse transcribed). The protocol was immunoSEQ multiplex PCR, while the TCRdb copy is restricted to in-frame clones and leaves out a portion. The sample includes more than 250,000 clones, about a fifth of them seen just once. This clone was detected a few times. The antigen is unknown. Using CD45RO/CCR7/CD25/CD127/CD95/CD27, CD4+ naive, central memory, regulatory and stem cell-like memory cells were sorted. Purity exceeded 95% in all sorted populations. This clonotype was obtained from a woman aged 40 to 55 with type 1 diabetes. The material sequenced was naive CD4+ T cells from blood.

CDR3 sequence: CASSQEEAMNEQFF. CDR3 nucleotides: TGTGCCAGCAGCCAAGAAGAGGCGATGAATGAGCAGTTCTTC. This chain joins TRBV4-2 and TRBJ2-1; D is ambiguous. Between the trimmed V and J ends, which lost 0 bases and 7 bases, there was a span of 10 bases. CDR1 is LGHNA and CDR2 is YNFKEQ in the germline V gene. There are 14 residues in the CDR3.